This TCR beta chain was obtained from a study of CD8 T cells in Susac syndrome. The controls were healthy donors who were matched for age and sex. RNA was extracted with the RNeasy kit, and a quantity of 0.5 to 1 ug was reverse transcribed using random hexamers. MiXCR was run by TCRdb on the immunoSEQ multiplex PCR reads, yielding one entry per CDR3 protein. This sample has approximately 190,000 distinct CDR3 sequences, with approximately 93% found just once. The ends lost 3 bases at V and 7 bases at J; junction bases unmatched: 16. The V gene's germline CDR1 is DFQATT and CDR2 SNEGSKA (reference sequence). The CDR3 spans 18 residues.

Material for sequencing was CD4+ T cells from PBMCs. The clonotype originates from a human donor in good health. This chain connects TRBV20-1 to TRBJ1-5; 12 bases line up with TRBD1. The DNA of the CDR3 is TGCAGTGCTAGTGGGCTGGGACAGGGGGCGCCGGCTTGGCAGCCCCAGCATTTT. Protein product: CSASGLGQGAPAWQPQHF.